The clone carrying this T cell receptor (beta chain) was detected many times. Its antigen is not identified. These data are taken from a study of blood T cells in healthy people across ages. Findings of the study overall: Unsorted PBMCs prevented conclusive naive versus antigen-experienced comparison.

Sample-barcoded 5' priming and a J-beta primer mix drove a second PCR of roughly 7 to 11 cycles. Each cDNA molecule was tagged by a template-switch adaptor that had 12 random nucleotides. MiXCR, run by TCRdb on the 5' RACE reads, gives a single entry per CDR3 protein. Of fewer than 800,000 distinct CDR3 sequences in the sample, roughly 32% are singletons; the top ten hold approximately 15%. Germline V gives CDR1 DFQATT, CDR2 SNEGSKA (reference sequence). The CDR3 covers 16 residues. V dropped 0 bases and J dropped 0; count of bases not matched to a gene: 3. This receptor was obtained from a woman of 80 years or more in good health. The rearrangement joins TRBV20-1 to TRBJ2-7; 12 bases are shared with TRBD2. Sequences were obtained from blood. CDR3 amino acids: CSARDRTSGASYEQYF. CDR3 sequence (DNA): TGCAGTGCTAGAGATCGGACTAGCGGGGCCTCCTACGAGCAGTACTTC.